These 26 T cell receptor beta chains were sequenced from one sample in a study of blood T cell repertoires in COVID-19. Clones were read by immunoSEQ multiplex PCR, and TCRdb kept only the in-frame ones, dropping some. The sample carries 320,000 or so clones, 88% recorded once. The sequenced sample was PBMCs or T cells enriched from blood (not recorded which). The receptors were gathered from a man under 40 who had recovered from COVID-19.

The CDR3 loop reads CASSLRQGADEQYF. The CDR3 DNA is TGTGCCAGCAGTTTAAGACAGGGGGCCGACGAGCAGTACTTC. The chain carries TRBV27 and TRBJ2-7; 10 bases fit TRBD1. Per germline, CDR1 MNHEY and CDR2 SMNVEV (reference sequence). The CDR3 contains 14 residues. The trim removed 2 bases at V and 5 bases at J, leaving 3 bases unmatched.

This chain links TRBV10-3 with TRBJ1-5; 8 bases agree with TRBD1. The ends lost 2 bases at V and 0 bases at J; junction bases unmatched: 3. Germline assignment: CDR1 ENHRY and CDR2 SYGVKD. The CDR3 contains 16 residues. Here the CDR3 reads CAISEGTGFSNQPQHF. CDR3 DNA: TGTGCCATCAGTGAGGGGACAGGATTTAGCAATCAGCCCCAGCATTTT.

V gene TRBV29-1 combines with J gene TRBJ1-1; maybe TRBD1 (5 bases). The V end was cut by 4 bases, the J end by 0 bases, with 9 bases between. The CDR3 is made up of 13 amino acids. CDR1 and CDR2 from the germline V gene are SQVTM and ANQGSEA. CDR3 region: CSVVGQLNTEAFF. The CDR3 coding sequence is TGCAGCGTTGTCGGACAATTGAACACTGAAGCTTTCTTT.

DNA for the CDR3: TGTGCCAGCAGGCCGGGACAGGGGACCTACGAGCAGTACTTC. Protein product: CASRPGQGTYEQYF. V gene TRBV6-5 combines with J gene TRBJ2-7, with TRBD1 matching over 10 bases. The length of the CDR3 is 14 residues. V shed 6 bases, J shed 2 bases, and the junction held 4 bases outside the gene matches. Germline V gene sequence: CDR1 MNHEY, CDR2 SVGAGI.

The chain links TRBV7-8 to TRBJ1-5; 11 positions agree with TRBD1. Looked up from germline, CDR1 is SGHVS and CDR2 is FQNEAQ. The ends lost 2 bases at V and 7 bases at J; junction bases unmatched: 4. The CDR3 totals 15 residues. The CDR3 here is CASSLSGQGEQPQHF. CDR3 bases: TGTGCCAGCAGCTTATCGGGACAGGGGGAACAGCCCCAGCATTTT.

The chain joins TRBV6-5 to TRBJ1-2; D remains ambiguous. Germline V gene data show CDR1 as MNHEY and CDR2 as SVGAGI. The V and J ends lost 4 bases and 8 bases respectively, with 14 bases between them. This CDR3 comprises 13 residues. CDR3 amino acids: CASSSFGWEGYTF. CDR3 sequence (DNA): TGTGCCAGCAGTTCCTTCGGGTGGGAGGGCTACACCTTC.

The V gene is TRBV7-9, the J gene TRBJ1-2; D may be TRBD1 (6 bases). The CDR3 length is 14 residues. Per germline, CDR1 SEHNR and CDR2 FQNEAQ (reference sequence). The V and J ends lost 0 bases and 3 bases respectively, with 8 bases between them. This chain's CDR3 is CASSLAQGHYGYTF. The CDR3 DNA follows: TGTGCCAGCAGCTTAGCGCAGGGGCACTATGGCTACACCTTC.

As for this clone: Other DNA sequences in the same sample also yield this CDR3. The rearrangement uses TRBV11-3 and TRBJ1-1, with D unresolved. Germline assignment: CDR1 SGHNT and CDR2 YENEEA. The CDR3 is made up of 13 amino acids. The V end lost 3 bases, the J end lost 1 base, and 6 bases lay between the germline ends. The CDR3 DNA sequence: TGTGCCAGCAGCTTGGCAGAGAACACTGAAGCTTTCTTT. This codes for CASSLAENTEAFF.

The chain joins TRBV5-1 to TRBJ1-2, with D possibly TRBD1 on 6 matching bases. CDR1 and CDR2 from the germline V gene are SGHRS and YFSETQ. V lost 1 base to trimming and J lost 5 bases, with 12 bases between them. The CDR3 loop spans 14 amino acids. The CDR3 reads CASSLSAGAYGYTF. The CDR3, as DNA: TGCGCCAGCAGCTTGTCTGCAGGGGCATATGGCTACACCTTC. The whole variable domain, filled in from reference TRBV5-1 and TRBJ1-2, reads KAGVTQTPRYLIKTRGQQVTLSCSPISGHRSVSWYQQTPGQGLQFLFEYFSETQRNKGNFPGRFSGRQFSNSRSEMNVSTLELGDSALYLCASSLSAGAYGYTFGSGTRLTVV.

The chain links TRBV5-1 to TRBJ2-2, with TRBD1 identical over 10 bases. The CDR3 is made up of 16 amino acids. Germline loops: CDR1 SGHRS, CDR2 YFSETQ. V lost 3 bases to trimming and J lost 4 bases; unmatched junction nucleotides: 6. CDR3 residues: CASSSRQGAITGELFF. The CDR3 DNA sequence: TGCGCCAGCAGCTCTCGACAGGGGGCCATCACCGGGGAGCTGTTTTTT.

In its sample, this clone was seen once. The chain is built from TRBV28 and TRBJ1-3; D remains unclear. Between the trimmed V and J ends, which lost 3 bases and 1 base, there was a span of 4 bases. Germline values: CDR1 MDHEN, CDR2 SYDVKM. The CDR3 runs to 13 residues. This CDR3 reads CASSFPSGNTIYF. Written as DNA, the CDR3 is TGTGCCAGCAGTTTCCCGTCTGGAAACACCATATATTTT.

J is TRBJ1-1 and V is TRBV29-1, with 8 bases that match TRBD1. CDR3 length: 12 residues. The V segment lost 2 bases and the J segment 6 bases; nucleotides outside the gene matches: 2. Germline lookup yields CDR1 SQVTM and CDR2 ANQGSEA. The CDR3 loop is CSVELTGAEAFF. The CDR3 DNA sequence: TGCAGCGTTGAATTGACAGGGGCTGAAGCTTTCTTT. Supplemented by reference TRBV29-1 and TRBJ1-1, the full variable domain reads SAVISQKPSRDICQRGTSLTIQCQVDSQVTMMFWYRQQPGQSLTLIATANQGSEATYESGFVIDKFPISRPNLTFSTLTVSNMSPEDSSIYLCSVELTGAEAFFGQGTRLTVV.

This clone came up once. The V and J genes are TRBV21-1 and TRBJ2-7; the DNA was not compared with TRBD1, the D call given in the table. TRBV21-1 is deemed a pseudogene. This CDR3 comprises 15 residues. CDR3 residues: CASSTGGVDFHEQYF. The CDR3 region has the DNA TGTGCCAGCAGCACAGGGGGCGTAGACTTCCACGAGCAGTACTTC.

This chain links TRBV3-1 (or the pseudogene TRBV3-2) with TRBJ2-5, with D maybe TRBD1 (6 bases). The ends were cut back, 1 base at V and 5 bases at J, with 14 bases in the middle. The CDR3 extends over 15 amino acids. The germline V gene encodes CDR1 LGHDT and CDR2 YNNKEL (reference sequence). CDR3 region: CASSQVQGLAETQYF. DNA of the CDR3: TGTGCCAGCAGCCAAGTTCAGGGGTTAGCGGAGACCCAGTACTTC.

This clone was picked up one time. This chain connects TRBV19 to TRBJ1-1, with D unresolved. Germline CDR1 and CDR2: LNHDA and SQIVND (reference sequence). V shed 4 bases and J shed 3 bases, with 9 bases lying between them. The CDR3 extends over 13 amino acids. The CDR3 is CASSSLGDTEAFF. CDR3 coding DNA: TGTGCCAGTAGTAGCCTGGGAGACACTGAAGCTTTCTTT. Full variable domain (rest looked up from reference TRBV19 and TRBJ1-1): DGGITQSPKYLFRKEGQNVTLSCEQNLNHDAMYWYRQDPGQGLRLIYYSQIVNDFQKGDIAEGYSVSREKKESFPLTVTSAQKNPTAFYLCASSSLGDTEAFFGQGTRLTVV.

This clone occurred once. Other DNA sequences within the sample encode an identical CDR3. The chain uses TRBV13 and TRBJ1-1; D is possibly TRBD1 (6 bases). The germline V and J ends were trimmed by 3 bases and 1 base, with 6 bases remaining between them. Germline V gene data show CDR1 as PRHDT and CDR2 as FYEKMQ (reference sequence). The length of the CDR3 is 13 residues. CDR3 sequence (DNA): TGTGCCAGCAGCTTGGGACAGAACACTGAAGCTTTCTTT. Amino acids: CASSLGQNTEAFF.

The chain has TRBV27 and TRBJ1-1, with TRBD1 identical over 7 bases. The length of the CDR3 is 17 residues. Germline lookup yields CDR1 MNHEY and CDR2 SMNVEV (reference sequence). Trimming cost V 5 bases and J 0 bases; bases outside gene matches: 12. This CDR3 reads CASSLSGTVTMNTEAFF. DNA for the CDR3: TGTGCCAGCAGTCTGTCCGGGACAGTTACCATGAACACTGAAGCTTTCTTT.

The gene calls are TRBV2 and TRBJ2-3, with a weak D call TRBD2 (5 bases). This CDR3 comprises 13 residues. The germline V gene has CDR1 SNHLY and CDR2 FYNNEI. V shed 5 bases and J shed 6 bases, with 12 bases lying between them. The CDR3 coding sequence is TGTGCCAGCAGTTACACTAGAGACGATACGCAGTATTTT. It codes for CASSYTRDDTQYF.

The rearrangement uses TRBV5-1 and TRBJ2-7; TRBD1 agrees at 8 bases. Germline CDR1 is SGHRS and CDR2 is YFSETQ. The V segment lost 5 bases and the J segment 6 bases; nucleotides outside the gene matches: 10. This CDR3 spans 14 amino acids. The CDR3 loop reads CASRIGQGPSEQYF. CDR3 nucleotides: TGCGCCAGCAGGATTGGACAGGGACCCAGCGAGCAGTACTTC.

The chain is built from TRBV2 and TRBJ2-2; no definite D call. CDR3 length: 12 residues. V gave up 4 bases and J gave up 6 bases, with 6 bases separating them. The germline V gene has CDR1 SNHLY and CDR2 FYNNEI. DNA of the CDR3: TGTGCCAGCAGTGTTTATTCCGGGGAGCTGTTTTTT. Translation gives CASSVYSGELFF.

This clone was recorded once. V is TRBV20-1 and J is TRBJ2-3, with 11 nucleotides matching TRBD1. V shed 3 bases, J shed 3 bases, and the junction held 5 bases outside the gene matches. There are 15 residues in the CDR3. CDR1 is DFQATT, CDR2 SNEGSKA, per germline (reference sequence). CDR3 residues: CSASSGTGGTDTQYF. CDR3 sequence (DNA): TGCAGTGCTAGTTCGGGGACAGGGGGGACAGATACGCAGTATTTT.

Here the CDR3 reads CAASTGEAFF. In DNA, the CDR3 is TGTGCCGCAAGCACTGGTGAAGCTTTCTTT. The chain joins TRBV19 to TRBJ1-1; D is unresolved. V was clipped by 11 bases and J by 7 bases, with 11 bases between them. The CDR3 has 10 residues. The germline V gene has CDR1 LNHDA and CDR2 SQIVND (reference sequence).

The chain recombines TRBV5-1 with TRBJ1-5; 7 bases are shared with TRBD1. The trim removed 0 bases at V and 5 bases at J, leaving 8 bases unmatched. Germline loops: CDR1 SGHRS, CDR2 YFSETQ. This CDR3 spans 16 amino acids. CDR3 coding DNA: TGCGCCAGCAGCTTGGTCCCTCGAACAGGGGATCAGCCCCAGCATTTT. Residues: CASSLVPRTGDQPQHF.

The chain combines TRBV11-2 with TRBJ1-6; 8 bases are shared with TRBD1. V shed 1 base, J shed 7 bases, and the junction held 3 bases outside the gene matches. CDR1 SGHAT and CDR2 FQNNGV come from the germline V gene. The CDR3 loop spans 15 amino acids. The CDR3: CASSLGGDRNSPLHF. CDR3 nucleotide sequence: TGTGCCAGCAGCTTAGGGGGGGACAGGAATTCACCCCTCCACTTT.

This chain joins TRBV18 and TRBJ2-1; D is unclear. CDR3 length: 19 amino acids. V was cut by 3 bases and J by 0 bases, with 21 bases left in between. The germline gives CDR1 KGHSH, CDR2 LQKENI. The CDR3 sequence: CASSPYRVPAVGSYNEQFF. For the CDR3, the DNA is TGTGCCAGCTCACCGTACCGGGTCCCAGCTGTAGGCTCCTACAATGAGCAGTTCTTC.

This clone was found a few times. The rearrangement joins TRBV9 to TRBJ1-3; D is unclear. The CDR3 loop spans 16 amino acids. Trimming took off 0 bases at V and 0 bases at J, with 10 bases between the two ends. In germline, CDR1 is SGDLS, CDR2 YYNGEE. As DNA, the CDR3 is TGTGCCAGCAGCGTAGAGGGCGGGAGCTCTGGAAACACCATATATTTT. It is translated as CASSVEGGSSGNTIYF.